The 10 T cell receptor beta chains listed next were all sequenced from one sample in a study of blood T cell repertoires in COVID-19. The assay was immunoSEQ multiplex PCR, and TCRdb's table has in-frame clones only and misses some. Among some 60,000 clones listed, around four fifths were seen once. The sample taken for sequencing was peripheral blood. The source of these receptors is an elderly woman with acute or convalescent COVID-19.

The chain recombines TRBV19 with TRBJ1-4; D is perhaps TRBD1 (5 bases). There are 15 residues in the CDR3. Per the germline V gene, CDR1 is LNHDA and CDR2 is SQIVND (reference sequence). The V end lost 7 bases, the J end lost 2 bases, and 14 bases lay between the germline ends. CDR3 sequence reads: CASNYRGATNEKLFF. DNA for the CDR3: TGTGCCAGTAATTATCGTGGGGCCACTAATGAAAAACTGTTTTTT.

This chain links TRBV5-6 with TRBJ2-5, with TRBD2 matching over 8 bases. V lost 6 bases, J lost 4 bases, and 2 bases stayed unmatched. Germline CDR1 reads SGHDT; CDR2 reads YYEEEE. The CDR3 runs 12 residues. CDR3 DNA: TGTGCCAGCAACCGGGGGGGAGAGACCCAGTACTTC. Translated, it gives CASNRGGETQYF. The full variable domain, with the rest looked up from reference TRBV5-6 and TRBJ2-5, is DAGVTQSPTHLIKTRGQQVTLRCSPKSGHDTVSWYQQALGQGPQFIFQYYEEEERQRGNFPDRFSGHQFPNYSSELNVNALLLGDSALYLCASNRGGETQYFGPGTRLLVL.

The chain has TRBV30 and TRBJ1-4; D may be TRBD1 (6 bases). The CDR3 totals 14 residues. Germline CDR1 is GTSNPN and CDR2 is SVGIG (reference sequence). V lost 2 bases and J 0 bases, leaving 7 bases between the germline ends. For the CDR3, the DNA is TGTGCCTGGAGTAACAGGGCAACTAATGAAAAACTGTTTTTT. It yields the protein CAWSNRATNEKLFF.

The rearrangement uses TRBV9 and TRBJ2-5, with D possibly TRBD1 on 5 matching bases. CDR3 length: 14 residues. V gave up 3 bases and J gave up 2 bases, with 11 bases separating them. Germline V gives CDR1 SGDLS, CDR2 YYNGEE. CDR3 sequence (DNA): TGTGCCAGCAGCGACGGTCAGGGTCAAGAGACCCAGTACTTC. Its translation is CASSDGQGQETQYF.

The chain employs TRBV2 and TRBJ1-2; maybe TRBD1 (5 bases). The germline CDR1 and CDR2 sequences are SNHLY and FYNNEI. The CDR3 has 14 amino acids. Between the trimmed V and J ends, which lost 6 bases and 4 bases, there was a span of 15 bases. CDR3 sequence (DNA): TGTGCCAGCAGGGAGGGGTCCATTTTCTATGGCTACACCTTC. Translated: CASREGSIFYGYTF.

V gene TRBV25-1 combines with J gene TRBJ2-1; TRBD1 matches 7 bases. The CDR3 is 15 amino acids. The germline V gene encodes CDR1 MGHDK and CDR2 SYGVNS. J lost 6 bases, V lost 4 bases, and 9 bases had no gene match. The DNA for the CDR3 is TGTGCCAGCAGTGGGGTCGGACAGGTTGGCAATGAGCAGTTCTTC. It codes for CASSGVGQVGNEQFF. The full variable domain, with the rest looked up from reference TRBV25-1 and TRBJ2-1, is EADIYQTPRYLVIGTGKKITLECSQTMGHDKMYWYQQDPGMELHLIHYSYGVNSTEKGDLSSESTVSRIRTEHFPLTLESARPSHTSQYLCASSGVGQVGNEQFFGPGTRLTVL.

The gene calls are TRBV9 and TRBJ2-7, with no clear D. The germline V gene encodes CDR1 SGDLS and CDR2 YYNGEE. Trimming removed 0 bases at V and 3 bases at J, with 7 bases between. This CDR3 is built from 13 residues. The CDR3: CASSVGPSYEQYF. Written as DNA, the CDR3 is TGTGCCAGCAGCGTAGGTCCCAGCTACGAGCAGTACTTC.

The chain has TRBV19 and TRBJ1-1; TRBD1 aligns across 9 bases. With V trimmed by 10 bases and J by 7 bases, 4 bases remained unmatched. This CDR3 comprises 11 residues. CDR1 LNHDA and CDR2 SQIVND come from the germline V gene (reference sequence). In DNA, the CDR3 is TGTGCCACCTACAGGGGGCGTGAAGCTTTCTTT. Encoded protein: CATYRGREAFF.

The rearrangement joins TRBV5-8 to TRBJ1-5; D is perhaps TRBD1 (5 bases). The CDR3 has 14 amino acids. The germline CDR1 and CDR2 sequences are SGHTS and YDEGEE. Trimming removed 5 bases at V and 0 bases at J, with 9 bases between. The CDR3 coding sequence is TGTGCCAGCAGTCTTAGGGGTAGCAATCAGCCCCAGCATTTT. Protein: CASSLRGSNQPQHF.

As DNA, the CDR3 is TGTGCCAGCAGCCCCGGGGAGGTACTAAACTATGGCTACACCTTC. Its translation: CASSPGEVLNYGYTF. This chain links TRBV6-5 with TRBJ1-2; D ambiguous. Per germline, CDR1 MNHEY and CDR2 SVGAGI. Trimming removed 6 bases from V and 2 bases from J, with 16 bases in between. This CDR3 is built from 15 residues.